This T cell receptor (beta chain) is from a study of T cell responses to AZD1222 COVID-19 vaccine (dated by TCRdb to the early 2020s). About the study as a whole: AZD1222 recipients whose second dose came at about 4 weeks and those whose second dose came at about 12 weeks were combined into one group, since spike-specific TCR depth and breadth did not differ between the two schedules. Enrollment into the trials was organized by age into subgroups of 18-55, 56-69 and 70-plus years, and those subgroups contained approximately 160, 26 and 62 TCR-sequenced participants, respectively. A total of about 230 trial participants underwent TCR sequencing, of whom around 200 received two doses of AZD1222 and about 26 received two doses of the MenACWY control vaccine. The research as a whole found: Because no day 14 peak-response samples were available, the repertoires could be characterized only after the peak T cell response. In the small 56-69-year group, the increase in depth fell short of significance, most likely because of low power. After two AZD1222 doses, spike-specific TCR breadth and depth were significantly higher than at day 0 and than in MenACWY recipients. Participants were mostly white British, with more females than males. The authors suggested clonal diversity may have been underestimated. Epitopes outside the regions mutated in the B.1.351 and B.1.1.7 variants were reportedly recognized by nearly half of the unique spike-specific TCRs. The vaccine-associated CD4 TCRs covered the entire spike protein, and the dominant responses fell in regions 160-218 and 743-854. Only six AZD1222 recipients were SARS-CoV-2 seropositive at baseline, limiting conclusions about previously exposed vaccinees.

With regard to this clone: Its antigen is not yet known. No clone much larger than this one lies a single base away; base qualities are absent.

This specimen's time point label, interpreted: baseline before first vaccination. Vaccinee samples were obtained from the UK trials COV001 and COV002, which included a single-blind randomized controlled phase 2/3 trial of AZD1222 (ChAdOx1 nCoV-19) in healthy adults. For TCRbeta chain sequencing, PBMC samples were collected from trial participants at day 0 and at day 28 after the second dose. After removal of 0 bases from V and 4 bases from J, the junction retains 4 bases not matched to a gene. The germline V gene encodes CDR1 SGHRS and CDR2 YFSETQ. The CDR3 starts with the cysteine, ends with the phenylalanine, and has 16 residues. The CDR3 DNA has 48 bases and is translated from base 1. The CDR3 regions of human TCRbeta chains were analyzed by immunosequencing. Per the authors' processing: Repertoire TCRs were matched against a reference library of SARS-CoV-2-specific TCRs generated with the MIRA antigen-specificity platform. Breadth was defined as the fraction of unique TCRs that were SARS-CoV-2-associated, and depth was defined as the fraction of total T cells that were SARS-CoV-2-associated. Using the MIRA data, each spike-specific TCR was mapped to the spike region that the TCR reacts to and placed in a CD4 or CD8 class. Log10-transformed breadth and depth values were compared by one-way ANOVA with Sidak's multiple comparisons tests. This immuneACCESS table, as held by TCRdb, lists in-frame sequences with V and J called but not all clones. Of the missing ones, under half trace to an unresolved V gene in checked studies; the others have no known cause. From that table come the V and J calls and clone size; the DNA was used to work out D and trimming. For this sample the table gives 150,000 to 200,000 clones, of which just over 90% were detected only once. Approximately 3% of the sample comes from the top ten.

Material: peripheral blood, obtained on day 0 of AZD1222 vaccination. This chain joins TRBV5-1 to TRBJ2-3, and 11 junctional nucleotides match TRBD2. The clonotype comes from an adult in good health. At the DNA level, the sequence is TGCGCCAGCAGCTTGGCTCTAGCGGGGGGCGCAGATACGCAGTATTTT. Its protein is CASSLALAGGADTQYF. Beyond the CDR3, the reference TRBV5-1 and TRBJ2-3 genes provide the residues; the full variable domain reads: KAGVTQTPRYLIKTRGQQVTLSCSPISGHRSVSWYQQTPGQGLQFLFEYFSETQRNKGNFPGRFSGRQFSNSRSEMNVSTLELGDSALYLCASSLALAGGADTQYFGPGTRLTVL.